A single sample is the source of the 17 T cell receptor beta chains below, sequenced in a study of cytomegalovirus exposure and HLA in healthy donors. The PCR employed 60 Vbeta primers together with 13 Jbeta primers. Using immunoSEQ multiplex PCR, the repertoire was profiled, and TCRdb retains in-frame clones only, with some absent. This specimen shows some 130,000 clones; the ten leading clones hold about 1.7%. The sample consisted of PBMCs. These receptors originate from a young man in good health and CMV-seronegative.

Details on this clone: Within the sample, other DNA sequences also encode this same CDR3. The chain couples TRBV28 to TRBJ1-1; TRBD1 aligns across 11 bases. The CDR3 is made up of 14 amino acids. Germline lookup yields CDR1 MDHEN and CDR2 SYDVKM. Losses at the gene ends were 3 bases for V and 5 bases for J; bases not matched to a gene: 2. The DNA for the CDR3 is TGTGCCAGCAGTTTGGGGACAGGGGGGACTGAAGCTTTCTTT. Translating it yields CASSLGTGGTEAFF.

The DNA for the CDR3 is TGTGCCAGCAGCTCCACCTTGAGCACCTACGAGCAGTACTTC. Its translation is CASSSTLSTYEQYF. The chain employs TRBV11-1 and TRBJ2-7; D is uncertain. Trimming took 4 bases from V and 2 from J, leaving 12 bases between them. Germline values: CDR1 SGHAT, CDR2 FQDESV (reference sequence). The CDR3 covers 14 residues.

The chain links TRBV7-9 to TRBJ1-5; D unclear. CDR1 and CDR2 (germline): SEHNR, FQNEAQ (reference sequence). CDR3 length: 13 residues. Deletions cut 1 base from V and 6 bases from J, with 7 bases between. The CDR3 region is CASSLVEGQPQHF. CDR3 sequence (DNA): TGTGCCAGCAGCTTAGTGGAGGGTCAGCCCCAGCATTTT.

This chain links TRBV30 with TRBJ2-2, with 12 nucleotides matching TRBD2. Germline CDR1 reads GTSNPN; CDR2 reads SVGIG (reference sequence). Unmatched junction bases numbered 9, after V lost 3 bases and J lost 7 bases. There are 16 residues in the CDR3. CDR3 region: CAWRVSGTSGRGELFF. Written as DNA, the CDR3 is TGTGCCTGGAGGGTTAGCGGGACTAGCGGGCGCGGGGAGCTGTTTTTT. Drawing the rest from reference TRBV30 and TRBJ2-2, the complete variable domain is SQTIHQWPATLVQPVGSPLSLECTVEGTSNPNLYWYRQAAGRGLQLLFYSVGIGQISSEVPQNLSASRPQDRQFILSSKKLLLSDSGFYLCAWRVSGTSGRGELFFGEGSRLTVL.

The chain uses TRBV27 and TRBJ2-7; TRBD2 aligns across 13 bases. Germline V CDR1 and CDR2: MNHEY, SMNVEV (reference sequence). The CDR3 contains 15 residues. The J segment lost 5 bases and the V segment lost 7 bases, leaving 8 bases of the junction unmatched. The CDR3 DNA reads as TGTGCCAGCATCACCCGGACTAGCGGGAGAAACGAGCAGTACTTC. Residues: CASITRTSGRNEQYF.

The chain recombines TRBV27 with TRBJ2-7; 9 bases are a match to TRBD1. Germline V gives CDR1 MNHEY, CDR2 SMNVEV (reference sequence). Trimming removed 6 bases from V and 5 bases from J; junction bases left unmatched: 8. The CDR3 length is 14 residues. The CDR3 DNA reads TGTGCCAGCAGCCCTAGGACAGGGGCAAACGAGCAGTACTTC. It is translated as CASSPRTGANEQYF.

This chain links TRBV6-1 with TRBJ1-5; D gene unclear. The CDR3 consists of 13 residues. CDR1 and CDR2 from the germline V gene are MNHNS and SASEGT. The germline V and J ends were trimmed by 10 bases and 7 bases, with 17 bases remaining between them. The CDR3 reads CATSVGVEQPQHF. The CDR3 coding sequence is TGTGCCACCTCCGTAGGAGTAGAGCAGCCCCAGCATTTT.

The chain couples TRBV19 to TRBJ2-6, with 7 bases identical to TRBD2. There are 15 residues in the CDR3. The germline V gene encodes CDR1 LNHDA and CDR2 SQIVND (reference sequence). With 4 bases clipped from V and 1 base from J, the junction kept 1 base outside the gene matches. CDR3 region: CASSTGGSGANVLTF. The CDR3 DNA follows: TGTGCCAGTAGTACGGGAGGATCTGGGGCCAACGTCCTGACTTTC.

V is TRBV7-2 and J is TRBJ1-2, with 9 bases lining up with TRBD1. CDR3 length: 16 residues. Germline loops: CDR1 SGHTA, CDR2 FQGNSA. Trimming cost V 4 bases and J 6 bases; bases outside gene matches: 12. Here the CDR3 DNA reads TGTGCCAGCAGCTCATACACCGGGACAGGGACGAATGGCTACACCTTC. Translation gives CASSSYTGTGTNGYTF.

J is TRBJ2-7 and V is TRBV18, with a possible D match to TRBD2 (5 bases). Germline V gives CDR1 KGHSH, CDR2 LQKENI. This CDR3 is built from 13 residues. V lost 3 bases, J lost 3 bases, and 9 bases lay in between. The CDR3 DNA is TGTGCCAGCTCACCTCTCGAGGGCTACGAGCAGTACTTC. As protein: CASSPLEGYEQYF.

The J gene is TRBJ2-5, the V gene TRBV4-1; weak D call: TRBD2 (6 bases). CDR1 is MGHRA and CDR2 is YSYEKL in the germline V gene. The ends were cut back, 3 bases at V and 5 bases at J, with 16 bases in the middle. The CDR3 runs to 15 residues. Here the CDR3 DNA reads TGCGCCAGCAGCCACGTTACTAGCTCCAAGGAGACCCAGTACTTC. Protein: CASSHVTSSKETQYF.

J is TRBJ2-7 and V is TRBV5-1; tentatively, D is TRBD1 (5 bases). V was trimmed by 1 base and J by 7 bases, leaving 12 bases between them. The length of the CDR3 is 13 residues. The V gene's germline CDR1 is SGHRS and CDR2 YFSETQ. The chain's CDR3 is CASSLFRESEQYF. As DNA, the CDR3 is TGCGCCAGCAGCTTGTTCAGGGAAAGTGAGCAGTACTTC.

The V and J genes are TRBV7-8 and TRBJ2-5; weak D call: TRBD2 (5 bases). In germline, CDR1 is SGHVS, CDR2 FQNEAQ. V shed 2 bases and J shed 5 bases, with 12 bases lying between them. CDR3 length: 14 residues. CDR3 nucleotides: TGTGCCAGCAGCTTAATCACGAGAGGGGAGACCCAGTACTTC. Translating gives CASSLITRGETQYF.

The chain has TRBV28 and TRBJ1-1, with D hard to call. The length of the CDR3 is 11 residues. V lost 6 bases and J 4 bases, leaving 6 bases between the germline ends. The V gene's germline CDR1 is MDHEN and CDR2 SYDVKM. CDR3 nucleotide sequence: TGTGCCAGCAGCCCCAGCACTGAAGCTTTCTTT. The encoded protein is CASSPSTEAFF.

The V and J genes are TRBV7-3 and TRBJ2-3, with a weak D call TRBD1 (6 bases). This CDR3 has 13 residues. The V end lost 5 bases, the J end lost 2 bases, and 8 bases lay between the germline ends. The germline CDR1 and CDR2 sequences are SGHTA and FQGTGA. The CDR3 loop is CASSTGSTDTQYF. In DNA, the CDR3 is TGTGCCAGCAGCACAGGGTCCACAGATACGCAGTATTTT.

The chain couples TRBV5-1 to TRBJ1-2; D is unresolved. This CDR3 has 16 residues. Per the germline V gene, CDR1 is SGHRS and CDR2 is YFSETQ. V dropped 0 bases and J dropped 4 bases, with 16 bases sitting between them. CDR3 protein: CASSLEGGKRAYGYTF. The CDR3 DNA sequence: TGCGCCAGCAGCTTGGAAGGCGGAAAGAGGGCCTATGGCTACACCTTC. The entire variable domain, with the rest obtained from reference TRBV5-1 and TRBJ1-2, is as follows: KAGVTQTPRYLIKTRGQQVTLSCSPISGHRSVSWYQQTPGQGLQFLFEYFSETQRNKGNFPGRFSGRQFSNSRSEMNVSTLELGDSALYLCASSLEGGKRAYGYTFGSGTRLTVV.

The V gene is TRBV27, the J gene TRBJ1-1, with a weak D call TRBD1 (6 bases). Trimming stripped 3 bases from V and 2 bases from J, with 16 bases between. The CDR3 is made up of 16 amino acids. Germline lookup yields CDR1 MNHEY and CDR2 SMNVEV (reference sequence). In DNA, the CDR3 is TGTGCCAGCAGTTTCGGGGGGGCAGGGCTAAACACTGAAGCTTTCTTT. Its translation: CASSFGGAGLNTEAFF.